This T cell receptor beta chain was profiled in a study of blood T cell repertoires in COVID-19. As for the study in general: T cells, B-cell-depleted T cells, or PBMCs provided the cDNA or gDNA that served as material.

Produced via immunoSEQ multiplex PCR; TCRdb's table is partial and in-frame only. The data show fewer than 95,000 clones, about 91% seen once. This CDR3 contains 16 residues. Germline CDR1 and CDR2: LNHNV and YYDKDF (reference sequence). Trimming pared 0 bases from V and 9 bases from J, leaving 15 bases between. This clone was recorded a few times. This sequence originates from a man aged 55-75 years with acute or convalescent COVID-19. Material for sequencing was peripheral blood. This chain connects TRBV15 to TRBJ1-6; D may be TRBD1 (5 bases). DNA for the CDR3: TGTGCCACCAGCAGAGAGTTGGTCCAGGGATCTTCACCCCTCCACTTT. It specifies CATSRELVQGSSPLHF.